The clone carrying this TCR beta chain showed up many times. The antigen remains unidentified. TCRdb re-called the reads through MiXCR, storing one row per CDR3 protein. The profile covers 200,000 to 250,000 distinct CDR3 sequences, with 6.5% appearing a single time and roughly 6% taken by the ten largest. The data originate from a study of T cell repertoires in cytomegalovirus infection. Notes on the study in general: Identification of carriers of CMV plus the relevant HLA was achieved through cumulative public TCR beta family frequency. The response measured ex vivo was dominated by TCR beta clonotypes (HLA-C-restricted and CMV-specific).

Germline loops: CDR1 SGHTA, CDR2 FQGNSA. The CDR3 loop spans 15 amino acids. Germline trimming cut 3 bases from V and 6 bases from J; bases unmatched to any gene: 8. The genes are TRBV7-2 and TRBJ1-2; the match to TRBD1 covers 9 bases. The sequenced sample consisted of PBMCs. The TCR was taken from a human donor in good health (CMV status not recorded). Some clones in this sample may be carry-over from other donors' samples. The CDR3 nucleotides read TGTGCCAGCAGCTTCTATACAGGGGGCGCAGATGGCTACACCTTC. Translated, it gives CASSFYTGGADGYTF.